Each of the 5 T cell receptor beta chains below was sequenced from the same sample in a study of blood T cell repertoires in COVID-19 (dated by TCRdb to about 2020). Libraries were made using the immunoSEQ multiplex PCR assay. Sourced from immuneACCESS, this table was stored by TCRdb with only in-frame sequences that have V and J called. A share of the clones is absent; for the studies checked, an unresolved V gene accounts for under half, and the remainder has no known explanation. For this sample the table gives about 200,000 clones, of which about 86% were detected only once. Around 1.5% of the sample belongs to the ten largest clones. Sequencing was performed on peripheral blood. The receptors here all came from a man younger than 35 with active or convalescent COVID-19.

With respect to this clone: At the DNA level, this CDR3 is encoded by other sequences in the same sample as well. This rearrangement joins TRBV5-1 to TRBJ2-5; TRBD1 matches at 7 bases. V shed 4 bases and J 2 bases; nucleotides not matched to a gene: 5. The germline gives CDR1 SGHRS, CDR2 YFSETQ. The CDR3 loop spans 14 amino acids. CDR3 in amino acids: CASSPGQPQETQYF. The CDR3, as DNA: TGCGCCAGCAGCCCGGGACAGCCGCAAGAGACCCAGTACTTC.

The chain is built from TRBV27 and TRBJ2-7, with 7 bases matching TRBD1. Germline V lookup: CDR1 MNHEY, CDR2 SMNVEV (reference sequence). The V and J ends lost 7 bases and 6 bases, in that order; junction bases with no gene match: 12. The CDR3 spans 14 residues. This chain's CDR3 is CASTLDRADCEQYF. CDR3 in DNA: TGTGCCAGCACCCTTGACAGGGCGGACTGCGAGCAGTACTTC.

This clone was seen a handful of times. V gene TRBV28 combines with J gene TRBJ1-6; 12 nucleotides align to TRBD1. V lost 3 bases to trimming and J lost 10 bases; unmatched junction nucleotides: 10. The CDR3 has 17 amino acids. Germline-derived CDR1 and CDR2 are MDHEN and SYDVKM. The CDR3 sequence: CASSFRVGTGGRSPLHF. The CDR3, as DNA: TGTGCCAGCAGTTTTAGAGTCGGGACAGGGGGCCGGTCACCCCTCCACTTT.

The chain is built from TRBV29-1 and TRBJ2-2; 8 nucleotides match TRBD1. CDR3 length: 12 amino acids. The germline V gene encodes CDR1 SQVTM and CDR2 ANQGSEA. V dropped 3 bases and J dropped 6; count of bases not matched to a gene: 0. CDR3 loop: CSVEDRAGELFF. CDR3 bases: TGCAGCGTTGAGGACAGGGCCGGGGAGCTGTTTTTT.

V gene TRBV19 combines with J gene TRBJ2-7, with 7 bases lining up with TRBD2. Germline trimming cut 7 bases from V and 3 bases from J; bases unmatched to any gene: 6. CDR1 and CDR2 from the germline V gene are LNHDA and SQIVND (reference sequence). The CDR3 runs to 13 residues. The DNA of the CDR3 is TGTGCCAGTAATGCGGGAGTGGGCTACGAGCAGTACTTC. This translates into CASNAGVGYEQYF.